This T cell receptor (beta chain) was retrieved from a study of shared clonotypes between healthy human individuals. Study as a whole: The study enrolled a couple of women and three men aged 18 to 49.

The V and J ends lost 5 bases and 5 bases, in that order; junction bases with no gene match: 8. The CDR3 has 13 amino acids. Germline V gene lookup returns CDR1 GTSNPN and CDR2 SVGIG (reference sequence). Subsets obtained from CD4+ cells comprised CD45RA+ naive and CD45RA-negative memory cells. Some 30,000 T cell genomes, or around 0.2 ug DNA, went into the sorted-subset replicate PCRs. The table came from immunoSEQ multiplex PCR; TCRdb's copy has only in-frame clones and leaves some out. The sample carries 2 million to 2.5 million clones, nearly 97% recorded once. The sequenced material came from naive CD4+ T cells sorted from blood. Subset in this sample: CD45RA+ positively selected. V usage is TRBV30 and J usage is TRBJ2-7; 8 nucleotides align to TRBD2. This TCR was sampled from a man between 18 and 35 years old in good health. The CDR3 loop is CAWAGGPAHEQYF. The CDR3 bases are TGTGCCTGGGCGGGGGGACCGGCCCACGAGCAGTACTTC.